Listed below are T cell receptor beta chains from one sample, sequenced in a study of blood T cell repertoires in COVID-19. Assay: immunoSEQ multiplex PCR; the TCRdb copy retains only in-frame clones and omits some. The top ten hold 9.5% of the sample, which has hundreds of thousands of clones, around nine tenths seen once. Sequenced: PBMCs or T cells enriched from blood (not recorded which). Source of these receptors: a woman between 40 and 55 years old who had recovered from COVID-19. CDR3s include the opening cysteine and the closing phenylalanine or tryptophan. D genes are given only for firm matches. Clone size appears in some rows only: once, few, many, or a class for an expanded clone.

d_call,j_call,clone_size,v_call,cdr3_nt,cdr3_aa
TRBD2,TRBJ2-3,.,TRBV11-2,TGTGCCAGCAGCTGGACGGGAGGGCCCTCTGGAGATACGCAGTATTTT,CASSWTGGPSGDTQYF
.,TRBJ2-1,few,TRBV7-9,TGTGCCAGCAGCTTAACTACCCAATACAATGAGCAGTTCTTC,CASSLTTQYNEQFF
.,TRBJ2-7,.,TRBV7-2,TGTGCCAGCAGCCCCGGGGGGCTTACTCGGGAGCAGTACTTC,CASSPGGLTREQYF
.,TRBJ2-7,.,TRBV11-3,TGTGCCAGCAGCCCAGGGGACCTCTACGAGCAGTACTTC,CASSPGDLYEQYF
TRBD1,TRBJ1-2,once,TRBV19,TGTGCCACCTCTGAGACAGGGGGCCCCGGGTATGGCTACACCTTC,CATSETGGPGYGYTF
.,TRBJ1-5,.,TRBV29-1,TGCAGCGGGGGAGGGGGGGACAATCAGCCCCAGCATTTT,CSGGGGDNQPQHF
.,TRBJ1-5,.,TRBV6-2/TRBV6-3,TGTGCCAGCAGTTACTCGGCAGGGGCAAGCAATCAGCCCCAGCATTTT,CASSYSAGASNQPQHF
.,TRBJ1-6,.,TRBV19,TGTGCCAGTAAAAGAGGCAGTAACAATTCACCCCTCCACTTT,CASKRGSNNSPLHF
TRBD2,TRBJ2-2,.,TRBV11-3,TGTGCCAGCAGCTCCCGGCTAGCGGGAGTAGGGGAGCTGTTTTTT,CASSSRLAGVGELFF
TRBD2,TRBJ2-7,.,TRBV6-2/TRBV6-3,TGTGCCAGCAGTTCCACTAGCGGGGGGGGACGATACGAGCAGTACTTC,CASSSTSGGGRYEQYF
.,TRBJ2-3,.,TRBV19,TGTGCCAGTAGTACCCTCGGGGGGCTCACAGATACGCAGTATTTT,CASSTLGGLTDTQYF
.,TRBJ1-2,.,TRBV25-1,TGTGCCAGCAGTGAACACGGGGGTGGCTACACCTTC,CASSEHGGGYTF
TRBD2,TRBJ2-7,once,TRBV11-3,TGTGCCAGCAGCCCCCTACTAGCGGTATCCTACGAGCAGTACTTC,CASSPLLAVSYEQYF
.,TRBJ1-1,.,TRBV13,TGTGCCAGCAGTAGCGACATCGGAACTCCAGAGGTGGACACTGAAGCTTTCTTT,CASSSDIGTPEVDTEAFF
TRBD2,TRBJ2-2,.,TRBV18,TGTGCCAGCTCACCGGGAGAGCGGGGACCTACCGGGGAGCTGTTTTTT,CASSPGERGPTGELFF
TRBD2,TRBJ2-3,.,TRBV3-1/TRBV3-2,TGTGCCAGCAGCCCGACTAGCGGTACTAGCACAGATACGCAGTATTTT,CASSPTSGTSTDTQYF
.,TRBJ1-4,.,TRBV4-3,TGCGCCCGCAGCCGCCTCGAGGGGGTAACTAATGAAAAACTGTTTTTT,CARSRLEGVTNEKLFF
TRBD1,TRBJ1-3,.,TRBV11-2,TGTGCCAGCAGACAGGGGGATGGAAACACCATATATTTT,CASRQGDGNTIYF
TRBD1,TRBJ1-5,.,TRBV7-9,TGTGCCAGCAGCTTAGGGGACAGGAATCAGCCCCAGCATTTT,CASSLGDRNQPQHF
TRBD1,TRBJ2-1,.,TRBV5-4,TGTGCCAGCAGCATGGGGACAGGTTTCAATGAGCAGTTCTTC,CASSMGTGFNEQFF
TRBD2,TRBJ2-2,.,TRBV9,TGTGCCAGCAGCGCCATAGCGGGAACCGGGGAGCTGTTTTTT,CASSAIAGTGELFF
.,TRBJ1-6,.,TRBV12-3/TRBV12-4,TGTGCCAGCACCCTCGAACGCGGTTCACCCCTCCACTTT,CASTLERGSPLHF
TRBD2,TRBJ2-1,.,TRBV11-3,TGTGCCAGCAGTCGAGCGGGAGCAGACAATGAGCAGTTCTTC,CASSRAGADNEQFF
TRBD1,TRBJ1-1,.,TRBV18,TGTGCCAGCTCACCTAACGGACAGGATGAAGCTTTCTTT,CASSPNGQDEAFF
.,TRBJ2-7,.,TRBV29-1,TGCAGCGTCGTAGGCCCTAGGGGCTACGAGCAGTACTTC,CSVVGPRGYEQYF
TRBD1,TRBJ1-6,.,TRBV6-2/TRBV6-3,TGTGCCAGCAGTAACCGGGACAGGGGCCAAAAGAATTCACCCCTCCACTTT,CASSNRDRGQKNSPLHF
.,TRBJ1-1,.,TRBV30,TGTGCCTGGAGATGGACAATGAACACTGAAGCTTTCTTT,CAWRWTMNTEAFF